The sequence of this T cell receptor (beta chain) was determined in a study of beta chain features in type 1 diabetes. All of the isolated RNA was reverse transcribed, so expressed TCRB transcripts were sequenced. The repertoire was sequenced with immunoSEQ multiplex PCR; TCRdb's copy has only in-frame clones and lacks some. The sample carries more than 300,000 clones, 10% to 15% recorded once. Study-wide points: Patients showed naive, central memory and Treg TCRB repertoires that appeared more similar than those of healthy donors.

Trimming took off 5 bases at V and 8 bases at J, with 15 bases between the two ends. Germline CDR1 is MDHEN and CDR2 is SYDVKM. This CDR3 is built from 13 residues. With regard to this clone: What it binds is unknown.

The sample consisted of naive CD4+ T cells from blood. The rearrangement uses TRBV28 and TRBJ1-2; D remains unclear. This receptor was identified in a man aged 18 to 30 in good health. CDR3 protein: CASSPGGARGYTF. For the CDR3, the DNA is TGTGCCAGCAGTCCCGGAGGTGCCAGGGGCTACACCTTC.